Shown below are 19 T cell receptor beta chains from a single sample sequenced in a study of blood T cell repertoires in COVID-19. This table comes from immunoSEQ multiplex PCR, and its TCRdb copy is limited to in-frame clones, with some not included. Of 120,000 to 150,000 clones in the sample, about nine tenths were seen once. Sequenced sample: peripheral blood. The receptors were sampled from a man aged 50-60 years who had recovered from COVID-19.

The chain uses TRBV6-2 or TRBV6-3 and TRBJ2-1; 16 positions match TRBD2. Germline trimming cut 6 bases from V and 0 bases from J; bases unmatched to any gene: 14. Looked up from germline, CDR1 is MNHEY and CDR2 is SVGEGT. The CDR3 contains 21 residues. CDR3: CASSLNLGTSGGGSSYNEQFF. As DNA, the CDR3 is TGTGCCAGCAGCCTAAACCTCGGGACTAGCGGGGGGGGAAGCTCCTACAATGAGCAGTTCTTC.

The chain couples TRBV9 to TRBJ2-1; 8 nucleotides match TRBD1. The V and J ends lost 3 bases and 8 bases, in that order; junction bases with no gene match: 7. CDR1 SGDLS and CDR2 YYNGEE come from the germline V gene. This CDR3 contains 14 residues. CDR3 sequence (DNA): TGTGCCAGCAGCGCCCGGACAGGGTGGGATGAGCAGTTCTTC. This translates into CASSARTGWDEQFF.

This clone was seen once. The rearrangement links TRBV4-3 to TRBJ2-6; D is possibly TRBD1 (7 bases). The CDR3 has 17 residues. Trimming removed 5 bases at V and 0 bases at J, with 14 bases between. Germline V CDR1 and CDR2: LGHNA, YSLEER. Here the CDR3 reads CASSSEGDSSGANVLTF. The CDR3 coding sequence is TGCGCCAGCAGCTCGGAGGGGGACAGCTCTGGGGCCAACGTCCTGACTTTC.

J is TRBJ1-5 and V is TRBV11-2; the D is unclear. The germline CDR1 and CDR2 sequences are SGHAT and FQNNGV. V lost 1 base to trimming and J lost 6 bases, with 4 bases between them. The CDR3 extends over 12 amino acids. The CDR3 nucleotides are TGTGCCAGCAGCTTAGCGGGTCAGCCCCAGCATTTT. It translates to CASSLAGQPQHF.

The gene calls are TRBV14 and TRBJ2-5; D possibly corresponds to TRBD2 (6 bases). Trimming stripped 4 bases from V and 4 bases from J, with 16 bases between. The CDR3 sequence is 15 residues long. Looked up from germline, CDR1 is SGHDN and CDR2 is FVKESK. This CDR3 reads CASSLTLIGGETQYF. CDR3 sequence (DNA): TGTGCCAGCAGCCTCACCTTAATCGGGGGAGAGACCCAGTACTTC.

The chain couples TRBV7-8 to TRBJ1-5; a possible D gene is TRBD1 (5 bases). This CDR3 comprises 13 residues. Trimming cost V 5 bases and J 7 bases, with 12 bases left between them. The germline gives CDR1 SGHVS, CDR2 FQNEAQ. The chain's CDR3 is CASSDGAIQPQHF. CDR3 nucleotides: TGTGCCAGCAGCGATGGGGCGATCCAGCCCCAGCATTTT.

The CDR3 nucleotides are TGTGCCAGCTCACCAAGGACAGATATGAACACTGAAGCTTTCTTT. Its protein product is CASSPRTDMNTEAFF. The chain couples TRBV18 to TRBJ1-1; weak D call: TRBD1 (6 bases). This CDR3 region has 15 residues. The germline V and J ends were trimmed by 2 bases and 0 bases, with 10 bases remaining between them. From germline, CDR1 is KGHSH and CDR2 LQKENI.

The chain couples TRBV18 to TRBJ1-1; perhaps TRBD1 as D (5 bases). The CDR3 loop spans 13 amino acids. Germline V gives CDR1 KGHSH, CDR2 LQKENI. V was clipped by 4 bases and J by 2 bases, with 8 bases between them. CDR3 sequence reads: CASSLQGNTEAFF. The DNA of the CDR3 is TGTGCCAGCTCACTCCAGGGTAACACTGAAGCTTTCTTT. The complete variable domain, with remaining parts taken from reference TRBV18 and TRBJ1-1, reads NAGVMQNPRHLVRRRGQEARLRCSPMKGHSHVYWYRQLPEEGLKFMVYLQKENIIDESGMPKERFSAEFPKEGPSILRIQQVVRGDSAAYFCASSLQGNTEAFFGQGTRLTVV.

V usage is TRBV19 and J usage is TRBJ1-2; tentative D call: TRBD1 (5 bases). CDR1 is LNHDA, CDR2 SQIVND, per germline (reference sequence). The CDR3 has 14 residues. V lost 7 bases, J lost 5 bases, and 17 bases lay in between. CDR3 protein: CASTTTTDWYGYTF. The CDR3, as DNA: TGTGCCAGTACCACAACGACAGATTGGTATGGCTACACCTTC. The variable domain in full, with the rest retrieved from reference TRBV19 and TRBJ1-2, is DGGITQSPKYLFRKEGQNVTLSCEQNLNHDAMYWYRQDPGQGLRLIYYSQIVNDFQKGDIAEGYSVSREKKESFPLTVTSAQKNPTAFYLCASTTTTDWYGYTFGSGTRLTVV.

The rearrangement joins TRBV15 to TRBJ1-3; D remains unclear. The germline V and J ends were trimmed by 0 bases and 0 bases, with 12 bases remaining between them. In germline, CDR1 is LNHNV, CDR2 YYDKDF (reference sequence). There are 17 residues in the CDR3. This chain's CDR3 is CATSRDPGRRSGNTIYF. In nucleotides, the CDR3 is TGTGCCACCAGCAGAGATCCGGGTCGGCGCTCTGGAAACACCATATATTTT.

V and J are TRBV6-5 and TRBJ2-7; the D gene is possibly TRBD2 (5 bases). CDR1 is MNHEY and CDR2 is SVGAGI in the germline V gene. V was shortened by 8 bases and J by 5 bases, with 22 bases between the two germline ends. The CDR3 has 15 residues. Written as DNA, the CDR3 is TGTGCCAGCCCGCCGCGAGGGTTAGTTCAGGACGAGCAGTACTTC. This codes for CASPPRGLVQDEQYF.

The chain couples TRBV6-5 to TRBJ2-7, with a possible D match to TRBD1 (6 bases). The V gene lost 5 bases and the J gene lost 5 bases, with 16 bases spanning the gap. The germline gives CDR1 MNHEY, CDR2 SVGAGI. The CDR3 runs 14 residues. CDR3 nucleotide sequence: TGTGCCAGCAGTAGCCACAGGGCTGGCAACGAGCAGTACTTC. This translates into CASSSHRAGNEQYF.

The chain is built from TRBV3-1 (or the pseudogene TRBV3-2) and TRBJ1-4; TRBD1 aligns across 8 bases. With 0 bases clipped from V and 5 bases from J, the junction kept 8 bases outside the gene matches. This CDR3 has 17 amino acids. Per the germline V gene, CDR1 is LGHDT and CDR2 is YNNKEL (reference sequence). The DNA for the CDR3 is TGTGCCAGCAGCCAAGAGTCAGGGGGCGTCCCAAATGAAAAACTGTTTTTT. Translated: CASSQESGGVPNEKLFF.

CDR3 sequence: CASNDAGGGGSYNEQFF. CDR3 sequence (DNA): TGTGCCAGTAACGACGCGGGAGGGGGAGGCTCCTACAATGAGCAGTTCTTC. The chain uses TRBV19 and TRBJ2-1; 9 bases fit TRBD2. The junction had 10 bases not matched to a gene; V was cut back by 7 bases and J by 0 bases. The germline CDR1 and CDR2 sequences are LNHDA and SQIVND (reference sequence). This CDR3 comprises 17 residues.

The chain uses TRBV20-1 and TRBJ2-1; D uncertain. Germline assignment: CDR1 DFQATT and CDR2 SNEGSKA (reference sequence). The CDR3 loop spans 11 amino acids. V was clipped by 6 bases and J by 10 bases, with 13 bases between them. The CDR3 here is CSARPGREQFF. In nucleotides, the CDR3 is TGCAGTGCAAGGCCGGGTCGGGAGCAGTTCTTC.

This sequence joins TRBV30 and TRBJ1-3; no clear D gene. This CDR3 is built from 11 residues. Germline V gene data show CDR1 as GTSNPN and CDR2 as SVGIG (reference sequence). Trimming left V 2 bases short and J 7 bases short, with 6 bases between. CDR3 nucleotide sequence: TGTGCCTGGAGTTGGGCGAACACCATATATTTT. Amino acid sequence: CAWSWANTIYF.

The chain is built from TRBV19 and TRBJ2-1; 10 bases agree with TRBD2. The CDR3 covers 16 residues. CDR1 and CDR2 from the germline V gene are LNHDA and SQIVND (reference sequence). V trimming: 9 bases; J trimming: 0 bases; junction bases outside the gene matches: 8. The chain's CDR3 is CASSLSGGYSYNEQFF. The CDR3 DNA is TGTGCCAGCTCCCTTAGCGGGGGGTACTCCTACAATGAGCAGTTCTTC.

The chain joins TRBV4-3 to TRBJ1-5, with no clear D. Germline CDR1 and CDR2: LGHNA and YSLEER. V was cut by 0 bases and J by 4 bases, with 19 bases left in between. The CDR3 sequence is 18 residues long. CDR3 sequence: CASSQDAMGTYQNQPQHF. The CDR3, as DNA: TGCGCCAGCAGCCAAGATGCGATGGGCACCTACCAAAATCAGCCCCAGCATTTT.

The chain has TRBV13 and TRBJ1-1, with D possibly TRBD1 on 6 matching bases. Trimming removed 7 bases from V and 0 bases from J, with 18 bases in between. Germline assignment: CDR1 PRHDT and CDR2 FYEKMQ (reference sequence). The CDR3 consists of 16 residues. In DNA, the CDR3 is TGTGCCAGCAACCTCCCATCGGACAGTATGAACACTGAAGCTTTCTTT. Translating gives CASNLPSDSMNTEAFF.